This T cell receptor beta chain was sequenced for a study of early T cells in non-severe SARS-CoV-2 infection. For the study at large: Bulk RNA from unsorted whole blood was sequenced; chains were unpaired.

Overall study findings and caveats: VDJdb matches were skewed toward anti-spike CD8 T cell responses.

Each single cDNA molecule received a unique molecular identifier. TCRdb itself ran the 5' RACE reads through MiXCR, one entry per CDR3 protein. This sample has under 70,000 distinct CDR3 sequences, with under 15% found just once. The germline CDR1 and CDR2 sequences are SGHNT and YYREEE (reference sequence). CDR3 length equals 13 residues. V lost 1 base and J 2 bases, leaving 6 bases between the germline ends. Ten or more counts support this clonotype. Its matching antigen is unknown. This TCR came from an adult who was a healthcare worker with PCR-confirmed SARS-CoV-2 infection or an uninfected control (not recorded which). Sequencing was performed on whole blood, taken at baseline. This sequence joins TRBV5-4 and TRBJ2-5; D gene ambiguous. The CDR3 nucleotides read TGTGCCAGCAGCTTGCCTAGTCAAGAGACCCAGTACTTC. It is translated as CASSLPSQETQYF.